These 20 T cell receptor beta chains were sequenced from one sample in a study of beta chain features in type 1 diabetes. General study points: Across all four CD4+ subsets, people with type 1 diabetes showed modestly shorter TCRB CDR3s.

All of the isolated RNA was reverse transcribed, so expressed TCRB transcripts were sequenced. Clones were read by immunoSEQ multiplex PCR, and TCRdb kept only the in-frame ones, dropping some. The repertoire holds more than 550,000 clones, about an eighth seen once, with roughly 0.04% in the top ten. For these receptors, no antigen is known. The specimen was naive CD4+ T cells from blood. These receptors all come from a man between 18 and 29 years old with type 1 diabetes.

A word on this clone: One end of the junction varies from germline; a read error may be responsible. This chain connects TRBV7-7 to TRBJ2-1, with D uncertain. The CDR3 is made up of 15 amino acids. Germline V gives CDR1 SSHAT, CDR2 FNYEAQ (reference sequence). Here the CDR3 reads CASSVMPDGYNEQFF. The DNA of the CDR3 is TGTGCTAGCAGCGTCATGCCGGACGGTTACAATGAGCAGTTCTTC. The full variable domain, in which reference TRBV7-7 and TRBJ2-1 provide the parts outside the CDR3, is GAGVSQSPRYKVTKRGQDVTLRCDPISSHATLYWYQQALGQGPEFLTYFNYEAQPDKSGLPSDRFSAERPEGSISTLTIQRTEQRDSAMYRCASSVMPDGYNEQFFGPGTRLTVL.

This clone was counted only a few times. The genes are TRBV2 and TRBJ1-3; D remains ambiguous. The CDR3 runs to 15 residues. Germline V gene lookup returns CDR1 SNHLY and CDR2 FYNNEI. The V gene lost 0 bases and the J gene lost 4 bases, with 10 bases spanning the gap. DNA for the CDR3: TGTGCCAGCAGTGAAGCGCGGGCAACGGGAAACACCATATATTTT. Its protein product is CASSEARATGNTIYF.

The J gene is TRBJ2-1, the V gene TRBV30, with D uncertain. Germline V lookup: CDR1 GTSNPN, CDR2 SVGIG (reference sequence). Trimming took 2 bases from V and 8 from J, leaving 10 bases between them. There are 12 residues in the CDR3. The CDR3 region has the DNA TGTGCCTGGAGTCCGCGGTGGGATGAGCAGTTCTTC. The encoded protein is CAWSPRWDEQFF.

This clone was detected a few times. CDR3 nucleotide sequence: TGCGCCAGCAGCCCCACCGGGGTAGGGTTAGCCAAAAACATTCAGTACTTC. Amino acid sequence: CASSPTGVGLAKNIQYF. The rearrangement uses TRBV5-1 and TRBJ2-4; the D gene is possibly TRBD2 (5 bases). CDR3 length: 17 residues. Germline-derived CDR1 and CDR2 are SGHRS and YFSETQ. The germline V and J ends were trimmed by 4 bases and 0 bases, with 17 bases remaining between them.

The chain uses TRBV2 and TRBJ2-1, with 7 bases aligning to TRBD2. The CDR3 sequence is 16 residues long. Germline CDR1 is SNHLY and CDR2 is FYNNEI. V lost 5 bases, J lost 4 bases, and 11 bases stayed unmatched. The CDR3 sequence: CASSREGGRGYNEQFF. The CDR3 DNA sequence: TGTGCCAGCAGTCGCGAGGGTGGGAGGGGTTACAATGAGCAGTTCTTC.

The chain recombines TRBV7-2 with TRBJ2-5, with D possibly TRBD2 on 6 matching bases. Deletions cut 4 bases from V and 10 bases from J, with 16 bases between. This CDR3 spans 13 amino acids. Per the germline V gene, CDR1 is SGHTA and CDR2 is FQGNSA. The CDR3 loop is CASSSLEGHHQYF. The CDR3 DNA follows: TGTGCCAGCAGCTCCTTGGAGGGCCACCACCAGTACTTC.

The chain combines TRBV7-2 with TRBJ2-1; 13 bases map to TRBD2. Germline V CDR1 and CDR2: SGHTA, FQGNSA. J gave up 9 bases and V 5 bases, and 7 bases lay outside the gene matches. The CDR3 is 15 residues long. The CDR3 region has the DNA TGTGCCAGCAGCCCACTAGCGGGGGGGTCCGGTGAGCAGTTCTTC. This codes for CASSPLAGGSGEQFF.

This clone was detected a few times. The chain combines TRBV7-6 with TRBJ2-1; D might be TRBD1 or TRBD2, each matching 5 bases. Germline V lookup: CDR1 SGHVS, CDR2 FNYEAQ. V lost 1 base and J lost 4, with 17 bases in between. CDR3 size: 17 residues. CDR3 amino acids: CASSLGAGGYSYNEQFF. CDR3 bases: TGTGCCAGCAGCTTAGGGGCTGGGGGTTACTCGTACAATGAGCAGTTCTTC.

This clone was seen only a few times. The chain couples TRBV7-9 to TRBJ2-3; 14 nucleotides align to TRBD2. V gave up 5 bases and J gave up 3 bases; unmatched junction bases: 7. Germline values: CDR1 SEHNR, CDR2 FQNEAQ (reference sequence). This CDR3 is 17 amino acids long. The CDR3 DNA reads as TGTGCCAGCAGCACGGGACTAGCGGGAGTTTCAACAGATACGCAGTATTTT. Encoded protein: CASSTGLAGVSTDTQYF.

V is TRBV18 and J is TRBJ1-5; TRBD1 might be the D (6 bases). Trimming removed 5 bases from V and 8 bases from J, with 16 bases in between. The CDR3 is 14 residues long. Germline V gene data show CDR1 as KGHSH and CDR2 as LQKENI. The CDR3: CASSKSGTKEPQHF. The CDR3 DNA reads as TGTGCCAGCTCAAAATCCGGGACAAAAGAGCCCCAGCATTTT.

This sequence joins TRBV10-3 and TRBJ1-2; TRBD1 aligns across 8 bases. V trimming: 2 bases; J trimming: 6 bases; junction bases outside the gene matches: 8. The CDR3 is 15 residues long. CDR1 is ENHRY, CDR2 SYGVKD, per germline. The CDR3 DNA reads TGTGCCATCAGTGAGGCCAGGGGGCGCCGGGATGGCTACACCTTC. This translates into CAISEARGRRDGYTF.

This clone was seen a few times. V is TRBV28 and J is TRBJ1-2; a weak D match, TRBD1 (6 bases). Trimming took off 5 bases at V and 4 bases at J, with 14 bases between the two ends. The germline gives CDR1 MDHEN, CDR2 SYDVKM. The CDR3 spans 14 residues. CDR3 region: CASSLGTTIYGYTF. The CDR3 region has the DNA TGTGCCAGCAGTCTCGGGACAACCATCTATGGCTACACCTTC.

This clone was recorded a few times. This CDR3 reads CASSSGTSYNEQFF. CDR3 sequence (DNA): TGTGCCAGCAGCTCAGGGACATCCTACAATGAGCAGTTCTTC. The V call is TRBV5-4, the J call TRBJ2-1; D possibly corresponds to TRBD1 (6 bases). Germline CDR1 reads SGHNT; CDR2 reads YYREEE (reference sequence). V lost 3 bases to trimming and J lost 1 base, with 8 bases between them. This CDR3 spans 14 amino acids.

Turning to this clone: The identical CDR3 is also encoded by other nucleotide sequences in the sample. This chain joins TRBV4-1 and TRBJ1-2; D gene uncertain. Germline V gives CDR1 MGHRA, CDR2 YSYEKL. CDR3 length: 13 residues. The germline V and J ends were trimmed by 1 base and 8 bases, with 11 bases remaining between them. The CDR3 nucleotides are TGCGCCAGCAGCCAAGTCGGCCTCGGGGGCTACACCTTC. It yields the protein CASSQVGLGGYTF.

The sample holds a few counts of this clone. The same CDR3 is also encoded by other DNA sequences in this sample. This chain links TRBV29-1 with TRBJ1-5; 7 bases are shared with TRBD1. CDR1 and CDR2 from the germline V gene are SQVTM and ANQGSEA. V lost 6 bases, J lost 4 bases, and 3 bases stayed unmatched. The CDR3 is 12 residues long. CDR3 DNA: TGCAGCGTCGGGACAGTTAATCAGCCCCAGCATTTT. Protein: CSVGTVNQPQHF.

This sequence joins TRBV7-3 and TRBJ2-7; 9 bases match TRBD1. Germline-derived CDR1 and CDR2 are SGHTA and FQGTGA. This CDR3 comprises 15 residues. V gave up 3 bases and J gave up 3 bases; unmatched junction bases: 6. Here the CDR3 reads CASSFSGTGLYEQYF. The CDR3 nucleotides read TGTGCCAGCAGCTTTTCCGGGACAGGGCTCTACGAGCAGTACTTC.

There are a few counts of this clone. V gene TRBV11-1 combines with J gene TRBJ2-3; a possible D gene is TRBD2 (5 bases). Deletions cut 5 bases from V and 2 bases from J, with 17 bases between. The germline V gene encodes CDR1 SGHAT and CDR2 FQDESV (reference sequence). The CDR3 has 16 residues. DNA for the CDR3: TGTGCCAGCAGCCATCCGGGGAGCGGTGACACAGATACGCAGTATTTT. Translated: CASSHPGSGDTDTQYF. Drawing the rest from reference TRBV11-1 and TRBJ2-3, the complete variable domain is EAEVAQSPRYKITEKSQAVAFWCDPISGHATLYWYRQILGQGPELLVQFQDESVVDDSQLPKDRFSAERLKGVDSTLKIQPAELGDSAMYLCASSHPGSGDTDTQYFGPGTRLTVL.

This clone has just a few counts. The chain carries TRBV20-1 and TRBJ1-4; D gene unclear. The CDR3 length is 10 residues. V gave up 3 bases and J gave up 8 bases, with 4 bases separating them. Germline lookup yields CDR1 DFQATT and CDR2 SNEGSKA (reference sequence). The CDR3 here is CSAREEKLFF. The CDR3 nucleotides read TGCAGTGCTAGGGAAGAAAAACTGTTTTTT.

J is TRBJ1-3 and V is TRBV30; D remains ambiguous. Trimming shortened V by 2 bases and J by 7 bases, and 9 bases separated the two germline ends. The V gene's germline CDR1 is GTSNPN and CDR2 SVGIG (reference sequence). The CDR3 length is 12 residues. This CDR3 reads CAWSPIRNTIYF. The CDR3 DNA reads as TGTGCCTGGAGTCCCATACGGAACACCATATATTTT.

In this sample, this clone turned up a few times. Other nucleotide sequences in the sample specify the same CDR3. CDR3 loop: CASSLGQGSNQPQHF. The CDR3 region has the DNA TGTGCCAGCAGCTTAGGACAGGGAAGCAATCAGCCCCAGCATTTT. The V gene is TRBV7-2, the J gene TRBJ1-5; 7 bases align to TRBD1. The V and J ends lost 1 base and 1 base, in that order; junction bases with no gene match: 1. In germline, CDR1 is SGHTA, CDR2 FQGNSA. This CDR3 has 15 residues.